The clone carrying this T cell receptor beta chain was counted ten times or more. Its antigen is not known. This specimen belongs to a study of regulatory T cells in long-lasting Graves disease. Overall study findings and caveats: New patients shared fewer public clonotypes (approximately 970) than persistent patients did (roughly 2,500).

The time point here: newly diagnosed GD, antithyroid drugs for less than 3 months. The TCR library was prepared using RNA isolated from PBMCs. Graves' disease was diagnosed by American Thyroid Association guidelines. In building TCR beta libraries, iRepertoire HTBI primers were used together with Arm-PCR of CDR3 regions. TCRdb re-derived calls from the multiplex PCR reads in MiXCR, one entry per CDR3 protein. The sample lists a few hundred thousand distinct CDR3 sequences, approximately 15% occurring once. Trimming cost V 2 bases and J 3 bases, with 10 bases left between them. This CDR3 contains 14 residues. Germline CDR1 is MNHEY and CDR2 is SVGAGI. The same specimen was also included in a second study, on T cells in Graves' hyperthyroidism and ophthalmopathy.

This receptor was obtained from a woman in her thirties or forties with Graves disease. The source was peripheral blood mononuclear cells (PBMCs), collected at new diagnosis, from a patient treated with antithyroid drugs. The V gene is TRBV6-5, the J gene TRBJ1-1; D possibly corresponds to TRBD1 (5 bases). CDR3 coding DNA: TGTGCCAGCAGTTACGGGGCAGAATACACTGAAGCTTTCTTT. Translation gives CASSYGAEYTEAFF.